This T cell receptor (beta chain) was recovered during a study of cytomegalovirus exposure and HLA in healthy donors. Trimming took off 5 bases at V and 6 bases at J, with 5 bases between the two ends. This CDR3 spans 11 amino acids. Germline CDR1 SGHTA, CDR2 FQGNSA. This clone was detected only a few times. PCR used 60 Vbeta primers and 13 Jbeta primers. Assay: immunoSEQ multiplex PCR; the TCRdb copy retains only in-frame clones and omits some. The sample includes over 90,000 clones, roughly 74% seen only once; the top ten take under 3%. The chain recombines TRBV7-2 with TRBJ2-1, with D uncertain. Sequencing was carried out using PBMCs. The sequence came from a female donor in good health and CMV-seropositive. CDR3 residues: CASSRVNEQFF. In DNA form, the CDR3 reads TGTGCCAGCAGCCGGGTCAATGAGCAGTTCTTC.